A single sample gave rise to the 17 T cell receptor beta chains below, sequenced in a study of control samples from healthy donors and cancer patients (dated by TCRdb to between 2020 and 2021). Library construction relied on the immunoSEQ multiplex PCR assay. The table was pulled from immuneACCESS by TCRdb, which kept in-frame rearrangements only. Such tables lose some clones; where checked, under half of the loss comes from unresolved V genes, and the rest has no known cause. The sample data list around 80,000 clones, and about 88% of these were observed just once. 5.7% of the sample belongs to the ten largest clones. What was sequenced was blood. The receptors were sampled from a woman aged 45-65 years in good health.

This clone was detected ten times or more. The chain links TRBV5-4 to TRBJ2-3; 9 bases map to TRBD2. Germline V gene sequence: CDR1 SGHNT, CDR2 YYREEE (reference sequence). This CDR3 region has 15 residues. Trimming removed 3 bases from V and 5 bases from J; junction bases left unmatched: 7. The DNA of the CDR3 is TGTGCCAGCAGCTCAGCTAGCGGGGTCAAAGATACGCAGTATTTT. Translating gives CASSSASGVKDTQYF.

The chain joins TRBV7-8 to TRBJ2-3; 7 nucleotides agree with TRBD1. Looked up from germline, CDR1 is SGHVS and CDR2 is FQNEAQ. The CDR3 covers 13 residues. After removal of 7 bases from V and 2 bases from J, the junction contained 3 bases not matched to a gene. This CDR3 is CASIGGSTDTQYF. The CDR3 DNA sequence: TGTGCCAGCATAGGGGGCTCCACAGATACGCAGTATTTT.

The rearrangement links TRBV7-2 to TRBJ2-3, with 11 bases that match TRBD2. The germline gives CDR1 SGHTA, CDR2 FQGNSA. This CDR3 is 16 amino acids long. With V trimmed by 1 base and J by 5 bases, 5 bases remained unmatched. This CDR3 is CASSLGSSGGGDTQYF. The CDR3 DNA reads TGTGCCAGCAGCTTAGGGAGTAGCGGGGGGGGAGATACGCAGTATTTT.

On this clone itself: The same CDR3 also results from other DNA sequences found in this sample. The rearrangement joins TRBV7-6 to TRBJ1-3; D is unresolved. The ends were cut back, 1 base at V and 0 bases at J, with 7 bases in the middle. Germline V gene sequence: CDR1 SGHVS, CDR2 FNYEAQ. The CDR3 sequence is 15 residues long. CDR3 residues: CASSLEPSSGNTIYF. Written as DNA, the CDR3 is TGTGCCAGCAGCTTAGAGCCGAGCTCTGGAAACACCATATATTTT.

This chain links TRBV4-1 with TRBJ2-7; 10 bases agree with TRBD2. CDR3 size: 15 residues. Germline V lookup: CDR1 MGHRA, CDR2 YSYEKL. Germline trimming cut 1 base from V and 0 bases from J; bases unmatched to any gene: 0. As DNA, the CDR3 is TGCGCCAGCAGCCAAGGACTAGCGGGCTCCTACGAGCAGTACTTC. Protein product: CASSQGLAGSYEQYF.

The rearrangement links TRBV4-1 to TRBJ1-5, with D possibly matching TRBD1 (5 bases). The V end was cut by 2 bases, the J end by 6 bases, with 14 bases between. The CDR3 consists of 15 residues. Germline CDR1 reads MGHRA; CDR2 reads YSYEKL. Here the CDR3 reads CASSQFGVQGQPQHF. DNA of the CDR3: TGCGCCAGCAGCCAATTTGGAGTTCAGGGTCAGCCCCAGCATTTT.

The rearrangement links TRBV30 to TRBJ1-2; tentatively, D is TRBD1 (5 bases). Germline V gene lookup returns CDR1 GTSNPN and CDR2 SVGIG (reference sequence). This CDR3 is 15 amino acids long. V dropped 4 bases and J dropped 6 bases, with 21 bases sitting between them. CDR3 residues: CAWTLPRDGRNGYTF. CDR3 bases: TGTGCCTGGACTTTACCCCGGGACGGACGAAATGGCTACACCTTC.

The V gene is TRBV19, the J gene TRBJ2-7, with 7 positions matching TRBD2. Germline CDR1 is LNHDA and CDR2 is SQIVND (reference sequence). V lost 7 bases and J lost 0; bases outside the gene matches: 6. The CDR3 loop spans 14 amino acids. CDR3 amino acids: CASTREGSSYEQYF. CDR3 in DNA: TGTGCCAGTACCAGGGAGGGGAGCTCCTACGAGCAGTACTTC.

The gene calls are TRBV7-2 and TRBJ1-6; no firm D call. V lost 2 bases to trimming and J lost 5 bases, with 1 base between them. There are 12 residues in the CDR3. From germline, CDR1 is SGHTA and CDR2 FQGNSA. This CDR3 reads CASSLNNSPLHF. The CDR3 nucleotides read TGTGCCAGCAGCTTAAATAATTCACCCCTCCACTTT.

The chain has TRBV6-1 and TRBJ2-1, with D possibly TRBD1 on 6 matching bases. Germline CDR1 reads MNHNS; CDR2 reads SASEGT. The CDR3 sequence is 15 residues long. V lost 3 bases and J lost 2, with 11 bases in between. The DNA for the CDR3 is TGTGCCAGCAGTGATCAGGGGAACACCTACAATGAGCAGTTCTTC. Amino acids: CASSDQGNTYNEQFF.

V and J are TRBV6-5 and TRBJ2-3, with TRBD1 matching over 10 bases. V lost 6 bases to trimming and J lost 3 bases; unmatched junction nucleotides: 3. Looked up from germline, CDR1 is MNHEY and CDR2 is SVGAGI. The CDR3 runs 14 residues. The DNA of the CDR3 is TGTGCCAGCAGGAGGGACAGGGGAACAGATACGCAGTATTTT. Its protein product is CASRRDRGTDTQYF.

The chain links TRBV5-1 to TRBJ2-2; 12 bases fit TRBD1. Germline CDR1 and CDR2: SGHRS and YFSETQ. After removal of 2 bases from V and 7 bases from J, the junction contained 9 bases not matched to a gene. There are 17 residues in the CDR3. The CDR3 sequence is CASSLDPGQGAFGELFF. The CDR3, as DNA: TGCGCCAGCAGCTTAGACCCGGGACAGGGGGCTTTCGGGGAGCTGTTTTTT.

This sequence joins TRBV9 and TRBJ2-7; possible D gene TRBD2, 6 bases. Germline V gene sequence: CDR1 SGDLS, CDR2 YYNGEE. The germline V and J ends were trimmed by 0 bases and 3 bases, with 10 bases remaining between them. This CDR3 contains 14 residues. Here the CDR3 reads CASSVGRASYEQYF. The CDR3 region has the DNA TGTGCCAGCAGCGTAGGGAGGGCCAGCTACGAGCAGTACTTC.

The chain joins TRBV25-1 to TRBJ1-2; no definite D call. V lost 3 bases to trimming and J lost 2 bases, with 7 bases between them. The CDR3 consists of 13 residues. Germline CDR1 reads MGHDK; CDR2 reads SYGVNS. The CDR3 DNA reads TGTGCCAGCAGTGACGAATCGAACTATGGCTACACCTTC. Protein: CASSDESNYGYTF.

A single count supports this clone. The CDR3 loop reads CASSVNRGLNEKLFF. As DNA, the CDR3 is TGTGCCAGTAGTGTAAACAGGGGTCTTAATGAAAAACTGTTTTTT. This chain links TRBV19 with TRBJ1-4; 7 positions agree with TRBD1. Germline CDR1 reads LNHDA; CDR2 reads SQIVND (reference sequence). V lost 5 bases to trimming and J lost 4 bases; unmatched junction nucleotides: 7. This CDR3 is 15 amino acids long.

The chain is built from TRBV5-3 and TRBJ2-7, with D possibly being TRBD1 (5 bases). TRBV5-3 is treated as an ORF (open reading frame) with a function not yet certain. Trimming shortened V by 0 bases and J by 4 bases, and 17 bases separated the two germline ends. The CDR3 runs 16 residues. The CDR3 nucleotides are TGTGCCAGAAGCTTGGCTGGGCAGGGAACTCTATACGAGCAGTACTTC. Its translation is CARSLAGQGTLYEQYF.

The CDR3 DNA follows: TGTGCCAGCAGTTACTCGAGTGATTCACCCCTCCACTTT. Translated: CASSYSSDSPLHF. This rearrangement joins TRBV6-5 to TRBJ1-6; no clear D gene. From germline, CDR1 is MNHEY and CDR2 SVGAGI. Trimming cost V 0 bases and J 8 bases, with 5 bases left between them. The CDR3 sequence is 13 residues long.